The TCR beta chain described here comes from a study of blood T cells in healthy people across ages. As regards this clonotype: A read error may be the cause here, since a much bigger clone is one base away.

A second roughly 7 to 12 cycle PCR used barcoded and J-beta primers. A tag from a template-switch adaptor with 12 random nucleotides marked each cDNA molecule. One entry per CDR3 protein, called by TCRdb with MiXCR from the 5' RACE reads. Of hundreds of thousands of distinct CDR3 sequences listed, around half were seen once; the top ten hold 15% to 20%. The CDR3 spans 16 residues. CDR1 and CDR2 from the germline V gene are SGHVS and FQNEAQ. The TCR was taken from a man older than 75 in good health. The J gene is TRBJ2-4, the V gene TRBV7-8; 8 nucleotides align to TRBD2. The material sequenced was blood. CDR3 nucleotide sequence: TGTGCCGGCAGCTTAAGCGGGAGTAGTGCCAAAAACATTCAGTACTTC. The encoded protein is CAGSLSGSSAKNIQYF.